This T cell receptor (beta chain) was captured in a study of Graves' ophthalmopathy and Graves' hyperthyroidism. The germline V gene encodes CDR1 MNHNS and CDR2 SASEGT. The CDR3 has 16 residues. V lost 5 bases, J lost 3 bases, and 16 bases lay in between. Amplifying from RNA transcripts, the study obtained TCR beta CDR3 regions. HTBI primers primed a first-round RT-PCR, and a second-round multiplex PCR followed. One entry per CDR3 protein, called by TCRdb with MiXCR from the multiplex PCR reads. The sample includes about 590,000 distinct CDR3 sequences, roughly 39% of them seen just once. This receptor was taken from an adult man with Graves' hyperthyroidism. The specimen sequenced was peripheral blood or thyroid tissue (not recorded which). V gene TRBV6-1 combines with J gene TRBJ2-2; D is unresolved. The chain's CDR3 is CASSLGYPLDTGELFF. The CDR3 DNA is TGTGCCAGCAGTTTGGGGTACCCCCTGGACACCGGGGAGCTGTTTTTT.